This TCR beta chain was retrieved from a study of beta chain features in type 1 diabetes. At the level of the study: There was similarity between patients and healthy donors in age, gender and cell yields. Findings and limits, study-wide: Researchers report that Type 1 diabetes patients had moderately but significantly shorter TCRB CDR3s across all four CD4+ subsets.

Isolated RNA was reverse transcribed in full, so expressed TCRB transcripts were sequenced. Here immunoSEQ multiplex PCR was the method, and the copy in TCRdb shows in-frame clones only, minus some. The data contain a few hundred thousand clones, about 26% of them singletons. In regard to this clone: Its antigen is unknown.

The CDR3 sequence is 16 residues long. Germline CDR1 is SQVTM and CDR2 is ANQGSEA. Input material: central memory CD4+ T cells from blood. The chain uses TRBV29-1 and TRBJ2-5, with a weak D call TRBD1 (6 bases). The J call is doubtful: the DNA matches TRBJ2-7 better. This sequence was found in a man aged 25 to 40 in good health. CDR3 coding DNA: TGCAGCGTGAGGACAGCAAGGGGAATTAGCTCCTACGAGCAGTACTTC. Translating it yields CSVRTARGISSYEQYF.